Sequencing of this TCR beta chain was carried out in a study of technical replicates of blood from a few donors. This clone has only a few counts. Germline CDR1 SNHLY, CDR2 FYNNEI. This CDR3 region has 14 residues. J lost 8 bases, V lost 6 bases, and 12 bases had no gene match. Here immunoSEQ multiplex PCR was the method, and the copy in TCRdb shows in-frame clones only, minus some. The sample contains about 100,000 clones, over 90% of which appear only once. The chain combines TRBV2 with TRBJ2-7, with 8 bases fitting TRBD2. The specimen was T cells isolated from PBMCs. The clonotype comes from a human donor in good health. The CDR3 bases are TGTGCCAGCAGCTACTACCTCGGGACTAGTCAGCAGTACTTC. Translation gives CASSYYLGTSQQYF.